This entry lists 31 T cell receptor beta chains sequenced from one sample in a study of cytomegalovirus exposure and HLA in healthy donors. PCR was performed using 60 Vbeta and 13 Jbeta primers. Profiling relied on immunoSEQ multiplex PCR, and the TCRdb table lists in-frame clones only, not all of them. Its clone listing holds over 75,000 clones. Sample: PBMCs. The receptors originated from a man aged 50-59 years in good health and CMV-seronegative.

The chain carries TRBV6-5 and TRBJ2-7, with TRBD2 identical over 9 bases. CDR1 and CDR2 (germline): MNHEY, SVGAGI. This CDR3 spans 15 amino acids. The V segment lost 6 bases and the J segment 3 bases; nucleotides outside the gene matches: 9. CDR3 region: CASRSAGTSNYEQYF. In DNA, the CDR3 is TGTGCCAGCAGGTCGGCGGGGACTAGCAACTACGAGCAGTACTTC.

The chain employs TRBV18 and TRBJ1-5; D is possibly TRBD1 (5 bases). V was shortened by 4 bases and J by 0 bases, with 7 bases between the two germline ends. The germline V gene has CDR1 KGHSH and CDR2 LQKENI. The CDR3 runs to 14 residues. CDR3 DNA sequence: TGTGCCAGCTCACAGACAGTTAGCAATCAGCCCCAGCATTTT. Translating gives CASSQTVSNQPQHF.

This sequence joins TRBV20-1 and TRBJ2-1; D might be TRBD1 (6 bases). In germline, CDR1 is DFQATT, CDR2 SNEGSKA (reference sequence). The germline V and J ends were trimmed by 6 bases and 5 bases, with 8 bases remaining between them. This CDR3 is 11 amino acids long. The CDR3 DNA is TGCAGTGCGAGACAGGACAATGAGCAGTTCTTC. This encodes CSARQDNEQFF.

The chain recombines TRBV7-2 with TRBJ1-1, with D perhaps matching TRBD1 (5 bases). The CDR3 sequence is 15 residues long. V lost 5 bases to trimming and J lost 1 base, with 14 bases between them. Germline CDR1 and CDR2: SGHTA and FQGNSA. CDR3 sequence reads: CASSPPARGNTEAFF. CDR3 in DNA: TGTGCCAGCAGCCCTCCGGCAAGGGGGAACACTGAAGCTTTCTTT.

The chain uses TRBV4-1 and TRBJ1-2; unclear D gene. Looked up from germline, CDR1 is MGHRA and CDR2 is YSYEKL. V lost 2 bases, J lost 3 bases, and 13 bases lay in between. The CDR3 has 15 amino acids. CDR3 amino acids: CASSQSAGRYYGYTF. Here the CDR3 DNA reads TGCGCCAGCAGCCAATCCGCGGGCAGGTACTATGGCTACACCTTC.

The chain joins TRBV6-5 to TRBJ1-6; D is perhaps TRBD1 (5 bases). The CDR3 consists of 16 residues. The germline V gene has CDR1 MNHEY and CDR2 SVGAGI. Trimming left V 0 bases short and J 9 bases short, with 15 bases between. The CDR3 region has the DNA TGTGCCAGCAGTTACTCGGACGGCAGGGTTGGTTCACCCCTCCACTTT. Protein: CASSYSDGRVGSPLHF.

V is TRBV18 and J is TRBJ2-7; no definite D call. Germline assignment: CDR1 KGHSH and CDR2 LQKENI. Between the trimmed V and J ends, which lost 2 bases and 0 bases, there was a span of 14 bases. The CDR3 is made up of 16 amino acids. The CDR3: CASSPKAMESSYEQYF. The CDR3, as DNA: TGTGCCAGCTCACCAAAGGCCATGGAGAGCTCCTACGAGCAGTACTTC.

CDR3 nucleotide sequence: TGCGCCAGCAGTGAAGACAGGGACACCGGGGAGCTGTTTTTT. It encodes CASSEDRDTGELFF. The chain couples TRBV10-1 to TRBJ2-2, with 7 bases aligning to TRBD1. J gave up 3 bases and V 3 bases, and 1 base lay outside the gene matches. CDR3 length: 14 amino acids. CDR1 is WNHNN, CDR2 SYGVQD, per germline (reference sequence).

The genes are TRBV2 and TRBJ1-1; D gene uncertain. Per germline, CDR1 SNHLY and CDR2 FYNNEI. The V gene lost 6 bases and the J gene lost 4 bases, with 12 bases spanning the gap. This CDR3 has 13 amino acids. The CDR3 here is CASRMTLGTEAFF. The CDR3, as DNA: TGTGCCAGCAGAATGACATTGGGCACTGAAGCTTTCTTT.

This chain uses TRBV6-1 with TRBJ1-2; tentative D call: TRBD1 (5 bases). Germline CDR1 reads MNHNS; CDR2 reads SASEGT. V lost 2 bases and J lost 1, with 14 bases in between. This CDR3 has 16 residues. The CDR3 sequence: CASSESYRGLNYGYTF. The DNA of the CDR3 is TGTGCCAGCAGTGAATCTTATAGGGGACTTAACTATGGCTACACCTTC.

The rearrangement uses TRBV7-2 and TRBJ2-3; 8 positions match TRBD2. This CDR3 has 14 residues. Trimming removed 3 bases from V and 6 bases from J; junction bases left unmatched: 5. Germline V gene lookup returns CDR1 SGHTA and CDR2 FQGNSA. The CDR3 protein is CASSFSGGADTQYF. DNA of the CDR3: TGTGCCAGCAGCTTCTCCGGGGGGGCCGATACGCAGTATTTT.

The V and J genes are TRBV7-2 and TRBJ1-6; no reliable D call. V lost 1 base to trimming and J lost 9 bases, with 13 bases between them. Germline V gene lookup returns CDR1 SGHTA and CDR2 FQGNSA. The CDR3 runs to 15 residues. Written as DNA, the CDR3 is TGTGCCAGCAGCTTAGATGGAGGGTTCGGTTCACCCCTCCACTTT. This codes for CASSLDGGFGSPLHF.

The chain uses TRBV5-6 and TRBJ1-1, with D perhaps matching TRBD1 (6 bases). There are 14 residues in the CDR3. V lost 0 bases and J lost 0, with 6 bases in between. CDR1 and CDR2 from the germline V gene are SGHDT and YYEEEE. CDR3 sequence: CASSLGTVNTEAFF. CDR3 in DNA: TGTGCCAGCAGCTTGGGGACAGTGAACACTGAAGCTTTCTTT.

The V gene is TRBV10-2, the J gene TRBJ2-5; D gene uncertain. Trimming took 4 bases from V and 5 from J, leaving 11 bases between them. This CDR3 is 13 amino acids long. The germline V gene encodes CDR1 WSHSY and CDR2 SAAADI. The CDR3 is CASSGSAFETQYF. In nucleotides, the CDR3 is TGCGCCAGCAGTGGGTCCGCGTTCGAGACCCAGTACTTC.

For this clone: The same CDR3 also results from other DNA sequences found in this sample. The CDR3 nucleotides read TGTGCCAGCAGTTACTCCGGGACAGCTAACTATGGCTACACCTTC. Protein product: CASSYSGTANYGYTF. The rearrangement links TRBV6-5 to TRBJ1-2; the match to TRBD1 covers 7 bases. Trimming removed 0 bases from V and 0 bases from J; junction bases left unmatched: 1. Germline V gene data show CDR1 as MNHEY and CDR2 as SVGAGI. The CDR3 is 15 residues long.

The V gene is TRBV4-3, the J gene TRBJ1-2; D is undetermined. In germline, CDR1 is LGHNA, CDR2 YSLEER. The V end lost 1 base, the J end lost 2 bases, and 5 bases lay between the germline ends. This CDR3 spans 13 amino acids. The CDR3 sequence is CASSQVANYGYTF. The DNA for the CDR3 is TGCGCCAGCAGCCAAGTCGCGAACTATGGCTACACCTTC.

The chain couples TRBV9 to TRBJ2-7, with 7 bases identical to TRBD1. This CDR3 region has 14 residues. Germline values: CDR1 SGDLS, CDR2 YYNGEE. The junction had 2 bases not matched to a gene; V was cut back by 0 bases and J by 2 bases. CDR3 DNA sequence: TGTGCCAGCAGCGTAGAACAGGGGACCTACGAGCAGTACTTC. Translating gives CASSVEQGTYEQYF.

The chain combines TRBV7-3 with TRBJ2-1, with 12 positions matching TRBD2. CDR1 and CDR2 from the germline V gene are SGHTA and FQGTGA. J was trimmed by 8 bases and V by 2 bases; bases with no gene match: 7. The CDR3 consists of 16 residues. In DNA, the CDR3 is TGTGCCAGCAGCTTACGAGCTAGCGGGGGGGCGTATGAGCAGTTCTTC. Its translation is CASSLRASGGAYEQFF.

The rearrangement uses TRBV6-1 and TRBJ2-7, with TRBD1 as a possible D gene (5 bases). Germline lookup yields CDR1 MNHNS and CDR2 SASEGT. The V and J ends lost 8 bases and 3 bases respectively, with 17 bases between them. The length of the CDR3 is 14 residues. CDR3 residues: CASSGRVESYEQYF. CDR3 DNA: TGTGCCAGCTCGGGCAGGGTGGAAAGCTACGAGCAGTACTTC.

V is TRBV5-1 and J is TRBJ2-7; 9 nucleotides agree with TRBD2. With 0 bases clipped from V and 4 bases from J, the junction kept 8 bases outside the gene matches. The CDR3 runs to 16 residues. CDR1 and CDR2 (germline): SGHRS, YFSETQ. The CDR3 spells CASSLAASGGRYEQYF. DNA for the CDR3: TGCGCCAGCAGCTTGGCCGCAAGCGGGGGGCGATACGAGCAGTACTTC.

As for this clone: Sequence at one end of the junction differs from germline and may be a read error. V is TRBV7-3 and J is TRBJ2-1; perhaps TRBD2 as D (6 bases). Germline values: CDR1 SGHTA, CDR2 FQGTGA. This CDR3 has 17 amino acids. CDR3 nucleotides: TGTGCCAGCAGCCCCCGGAGGGGCCTAAGCTCCGACAATGAGCAGTTCTTC. It is translated as CASSPRRGLSSDNEQFF.

The chain is built from TRBV14 and TRBJ2-2; no clear D gene. The CDR3 contains 14 residues. Germline-derived CDR1 and CDR2 are SGHDN and FVKESK. V lost 3 bases to trimming and J lost 0 bases, with 5 bases between them. The chain's CDR3 is CASSHPTNTGELFF. DNA for the CDR3: TGTGCCAGCAGCCATCCCACGAACACCGGGGAGCTGTTTTTT.

V gene TRBV19 combines with J gene TRBJ1-6; D might be TRBD1 (5 bases). The CDR3 extends over 16 amino acids. Trimming cost V 5 bases and J 6 bases, with 17 bases left between them. CDR1 and CDR2 from the germline V gene are LNHDA and SQIVND (reference sequence). Here the CDR3 DNA reads TGTGCCAGTAGTTCGAATCGGTGGAGGGGTAATTCACCCCTCCACTTT. Its translation: CASSSNRWRGNSPLHF.

J is TRBJ1-5 and V is TRBV19; 8 nucleotides match TRBD1. Per germline, CDR1 LNHDA and CDR2 SQIVND (reference sequence). Trimming cost V 5 bases and J 2 bases; bases outside gene matches: 5. The CDR3 length is 15 residues. The CDR3 DNA is TGTGCCAGTAGTCTTGGGACAGGCGGCAATCAGCCCCAGCATTTT. Translating it yields CASSLGTGGNQPQHF.

The V and J genes are TRBV2 and TRBJ1-1; tentatively, D is TRBD1 (5 bases). The CDR3 runs to 13 residues. The germline V gene has CDR1 SNHLY and CDR2 FYNNEI. The ends were cut back, 1 base at V and 8 bases at J, with 11 bases in the middle. CDR3 amino acids: CASSEGTTREAFF. The CDR3 coding sequence is TGTGCCAGCAGTGAAGGGACAACGCGCGAAGCTTTCTTT.

J is TRBJ1-6 and V is TRBV18, with TRBD1 as a possible D gene (6 bases). The V and J ends lost 1 base and 15 bases respectively, with 13 bases between them. This CDR3 is built from 13 residues. Germline V gene data show CDR1 as KGHSH and CDR2 as LQKENI. The CDR3 region has the DNA TGTGCCAGCTCACCACTTGTATGGACAGACCTCCACTTT. Protein product: CASSPLVWTDLHF. Complete variable domain (other parts from reference TRBV18 and TRBJ1-6): NAGVMQNPRHLVRRRGQEARLRCSPMKGHSHVYWYRQLPEEGLKFMVYLQKENIIDESGMPKERFSAEFPKEGPSILRIQQVVRGDSAAYFCASSPLVWTDLHFGNGTRLTVT.

The chain employs TRBV5-6 and TRBJ2-5; 10 bases are a match to TRBD1. The last part of the DNA fits TRBJ2-7 better; the J call may be wrong. Germline V gene sequence: CDR1 SGHDT, CDR2 YYEEEE. The CDR3 loop spans 14 amino acids. The CDR3 DNA reads TGTGCCAGCAGCTTGGCAGGGACAGGGGACGAGCAGTACTTC. Residues: CASSLAGTGDEQYF.

This chain uses TRBV28 with TRBJ1-2, with D perhaps matching TRBD1 (6 bases). Trimming took off 5 bases at V and 4 bases at J, with 11 bases between the two ends. The length of the CDR3 is 13 residues. Germline V gene sequence: CDR1 MDHEN, CDR2 SYDVKM. The CDR3 reads CASSTQGPYGYTF. The DNA for the CDR3 is TGTGCCAGCAGTACCCAGGGGCCCTATGGCTACACCTTC.

The genes are TRBV18 and TRBJ2-7; tentatively, D is TRBD2 (5 bases). CDR1 and CDR2 from the germline V gene are KGHSH and LQKENI. CDR3 length equals 15 residues. Trimming left V 3 bases short and J 0 bases short, with 12 bases between. The CDR3 region has the DNA TGTGCCAGCTCACCCAGGACTTCGACCTCCTACGAGCAGTACTTC. Translation: CASSPRTSTSYEQYF.

The rearrangement links TRBV5-4 to TRBJ1-2, with D perhaps matching TRBD1 (6 bases). The CDR3 runs 13 residues. Germline V CDR1 and CDR2: SGHNT, YYREEE (reference sequence). V lost 4 bases to trimming and J lost 4 bases, with 11 bases between them. The CDR3 DNA reads TGTGCCAGCAGCCTCGGACAGCCCTATGGCTACACCTTC. This translates into CASSLGQPYGYTF.

The J gene is TRBJ2-1, the V gene TRBV19; TRBD2 aligns across 10 bases. The J segment lost 7 bases and the V segment lost 1 base, leaving 7 bases of the junction unmatched. The CDR3 consists of 16 residues. Germline CDR1 LNHDA, CDR2 SQIVND (reference sequence). The CDR3 coding sequence is TGTGCCAGTAGTATAGGGGTGGGACTAGCGAGGAATGAGCAGTTCTTC. Its protein product is CASSIGVGLARNEQFF.